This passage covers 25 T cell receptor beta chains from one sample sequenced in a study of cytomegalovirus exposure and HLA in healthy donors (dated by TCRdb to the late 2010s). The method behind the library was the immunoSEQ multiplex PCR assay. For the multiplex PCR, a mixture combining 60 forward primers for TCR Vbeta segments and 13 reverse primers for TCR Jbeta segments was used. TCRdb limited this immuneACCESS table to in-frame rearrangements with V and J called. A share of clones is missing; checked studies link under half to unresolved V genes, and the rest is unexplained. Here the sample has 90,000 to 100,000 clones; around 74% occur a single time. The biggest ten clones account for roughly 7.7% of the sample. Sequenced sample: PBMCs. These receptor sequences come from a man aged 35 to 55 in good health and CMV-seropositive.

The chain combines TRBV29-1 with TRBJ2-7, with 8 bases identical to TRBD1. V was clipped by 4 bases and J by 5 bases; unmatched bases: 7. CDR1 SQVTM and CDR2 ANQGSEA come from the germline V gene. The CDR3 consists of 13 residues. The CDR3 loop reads CSVGPGGVNEQYF. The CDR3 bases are TGCAGCGTTGGGCCAGGGGGCGTCAACGAGCAGTACTTC.

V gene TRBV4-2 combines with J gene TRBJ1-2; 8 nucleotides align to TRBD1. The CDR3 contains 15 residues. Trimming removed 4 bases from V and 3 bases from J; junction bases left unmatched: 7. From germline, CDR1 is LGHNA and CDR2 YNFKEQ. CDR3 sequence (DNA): TGTGCCAGCAGCCTTCCACAGGGGGTTTACTATGGCTACACCTTC. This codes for CASSLPQGVYYGYTF.

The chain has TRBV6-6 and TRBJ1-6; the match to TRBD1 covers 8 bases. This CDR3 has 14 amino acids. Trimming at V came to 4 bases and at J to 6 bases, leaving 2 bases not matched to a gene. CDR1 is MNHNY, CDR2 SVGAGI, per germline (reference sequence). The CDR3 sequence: CASSWTGRNSPLHF. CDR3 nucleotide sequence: TGTGCCAGCAGTTGGACAGGGCGTAATTCACCCCTCCACTTT.

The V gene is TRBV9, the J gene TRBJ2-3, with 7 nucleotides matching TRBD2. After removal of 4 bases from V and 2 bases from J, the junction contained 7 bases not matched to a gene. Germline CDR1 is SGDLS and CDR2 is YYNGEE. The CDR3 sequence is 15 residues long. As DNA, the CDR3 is TGTGCCAGCAGCTTCACCGGGGGGATCACAGATACGCAGTATTTT. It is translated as CASSFTGGITDTQYF.

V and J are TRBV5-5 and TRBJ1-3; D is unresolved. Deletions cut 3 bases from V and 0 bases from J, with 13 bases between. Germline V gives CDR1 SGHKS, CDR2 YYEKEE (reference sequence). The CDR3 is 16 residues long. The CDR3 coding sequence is TGTGCCAGCAGCTGGGAGGTGGGGATCTCTGGAAACACCATATATTTT. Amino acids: CASSWEVGISGNTIYF.

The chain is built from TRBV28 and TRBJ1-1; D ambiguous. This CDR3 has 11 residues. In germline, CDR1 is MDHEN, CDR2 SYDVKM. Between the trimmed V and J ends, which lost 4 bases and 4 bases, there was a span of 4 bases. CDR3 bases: TGTGCCAGCAGTTGGGCCACTGAAGCTTTCTTT. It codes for CASSWATEAFF.

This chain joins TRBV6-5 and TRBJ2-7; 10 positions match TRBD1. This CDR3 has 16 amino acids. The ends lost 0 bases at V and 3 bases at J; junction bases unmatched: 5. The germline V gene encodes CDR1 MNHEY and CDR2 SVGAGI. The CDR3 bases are TGTGCCAGCAGTTACTCACCGGGACAGGGGAGCTACGAGCAGTACTTC. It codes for CASSYSPGQGSYEQYF.

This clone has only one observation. CDR3 loop: CASSQLQSPQFF. The CDR3 region has the DNA TGCGCCAGCAGCCAACTACAGTCCCCCCAGTTCTTC. The V call is TRBV4-1, the J call TRBJ2-1; D is ambiguous. The CDR3 is 12 residues long. Germline V gene data show CDR1 as MGHRA and CDR2 as YSYEKL. Trimming took off 2 bases at V and 13 bases at J, with 12 bases between the two ends.

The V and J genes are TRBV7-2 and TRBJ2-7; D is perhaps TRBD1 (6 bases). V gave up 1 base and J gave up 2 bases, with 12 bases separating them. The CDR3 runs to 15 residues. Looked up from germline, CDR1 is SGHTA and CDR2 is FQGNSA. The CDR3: CASSLGQAVTYEQYF. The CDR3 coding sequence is TGTGCCAGCAGCTTAGGACAGGCAGTTACCTACGAGCAGTACTTC.

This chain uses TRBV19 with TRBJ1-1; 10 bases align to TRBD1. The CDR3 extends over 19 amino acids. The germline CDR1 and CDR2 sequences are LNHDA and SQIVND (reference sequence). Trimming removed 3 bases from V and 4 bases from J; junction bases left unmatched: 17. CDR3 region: CASSMRPIGQGVGRTEAFF. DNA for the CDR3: TGTGCCAGTAGTATGCGTCCGATCGGACAGGGGGTAGGTCGCACTGAAGCTTTCTTT.

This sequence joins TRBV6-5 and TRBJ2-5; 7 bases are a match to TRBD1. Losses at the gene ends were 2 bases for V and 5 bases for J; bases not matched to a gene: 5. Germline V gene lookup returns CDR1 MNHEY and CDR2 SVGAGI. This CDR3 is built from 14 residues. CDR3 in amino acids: CASSYRGRGETQYF. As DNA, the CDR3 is TGTGCCAGCAGTTACAGGGGGCGAGGCGAGACCCAGTACTTC.

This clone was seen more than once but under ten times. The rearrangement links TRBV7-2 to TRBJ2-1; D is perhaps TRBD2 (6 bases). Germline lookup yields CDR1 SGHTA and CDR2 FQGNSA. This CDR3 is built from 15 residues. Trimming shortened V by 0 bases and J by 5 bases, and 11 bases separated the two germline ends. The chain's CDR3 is CASSLAWGVNNEQFF. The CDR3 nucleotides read TGTGCCAGCAGCTTAGCGTGGGGGGTTAACAATGAGCAGTTCTTC.

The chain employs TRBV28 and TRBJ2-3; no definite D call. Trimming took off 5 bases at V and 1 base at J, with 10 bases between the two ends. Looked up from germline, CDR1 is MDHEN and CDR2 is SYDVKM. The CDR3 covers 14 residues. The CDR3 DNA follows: TGTGCCAGCAGTCCTCTAACGGGCACAGATACGCAGTATTTT. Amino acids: CASSPLTGTDTQYF.

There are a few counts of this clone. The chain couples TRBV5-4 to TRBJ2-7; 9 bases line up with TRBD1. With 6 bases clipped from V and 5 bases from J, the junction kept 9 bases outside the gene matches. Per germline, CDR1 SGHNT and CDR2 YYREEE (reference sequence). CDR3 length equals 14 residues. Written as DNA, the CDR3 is TGTGCCAGCACCGAGACAGGGGGAATGGACGAGCAGTACTTC. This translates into CASTETGGMDEQYF.

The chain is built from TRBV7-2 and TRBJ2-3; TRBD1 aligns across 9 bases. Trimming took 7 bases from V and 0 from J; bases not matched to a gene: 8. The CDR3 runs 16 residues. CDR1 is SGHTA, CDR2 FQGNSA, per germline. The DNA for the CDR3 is TGTGCCAGCAATTCCAGGGACAGGGCAAGCACAGATACGCAGTATTTT. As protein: CASNSRDRASTDTQYF.

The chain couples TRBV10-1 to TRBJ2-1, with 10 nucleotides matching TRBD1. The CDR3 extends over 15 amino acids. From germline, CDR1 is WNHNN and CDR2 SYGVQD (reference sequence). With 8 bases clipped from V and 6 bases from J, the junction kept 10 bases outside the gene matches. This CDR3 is CASSLGQGGINEQFF. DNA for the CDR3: TGCGCCAGCTCGCTCGGACAGGGGGGGATCAATGAGCAGTTCTTC.

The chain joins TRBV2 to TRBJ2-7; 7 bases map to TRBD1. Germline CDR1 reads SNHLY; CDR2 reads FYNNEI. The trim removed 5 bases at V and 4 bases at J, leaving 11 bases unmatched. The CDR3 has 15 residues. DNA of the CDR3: TGTGCCAGCAGTCCAAGGCCGGGACAGATTTACGAGCAGTACTTC. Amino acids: CASSPRPGQIYEQYF.

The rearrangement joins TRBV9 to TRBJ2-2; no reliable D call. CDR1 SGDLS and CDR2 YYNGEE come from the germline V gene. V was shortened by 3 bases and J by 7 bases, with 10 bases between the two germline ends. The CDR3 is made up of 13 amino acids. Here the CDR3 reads CASSDSLLGELFF. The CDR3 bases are TGTGCCAGCAGCGACTCGTTACTCGGGGAGCTGTTTTTT.

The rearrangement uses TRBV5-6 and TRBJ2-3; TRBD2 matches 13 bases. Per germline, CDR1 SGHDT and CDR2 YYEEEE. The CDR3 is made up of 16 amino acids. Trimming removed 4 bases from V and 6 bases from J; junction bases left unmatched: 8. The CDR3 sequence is CASSPPGLAGSDTQYF. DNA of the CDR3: TGTGCCAGCAGCCCACCGGGACTAGCGGGATCGGATACGCAGTATTTT.

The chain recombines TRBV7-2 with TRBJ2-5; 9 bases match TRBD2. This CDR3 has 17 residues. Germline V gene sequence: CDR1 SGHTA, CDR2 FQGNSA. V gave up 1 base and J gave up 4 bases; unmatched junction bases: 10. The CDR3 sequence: CASSLVALGGGGETQYF. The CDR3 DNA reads TGTGCCAGCAGCTTAGTCGCCCTCGGCGGGGGGGGAGAGACCCAGTACTTC.

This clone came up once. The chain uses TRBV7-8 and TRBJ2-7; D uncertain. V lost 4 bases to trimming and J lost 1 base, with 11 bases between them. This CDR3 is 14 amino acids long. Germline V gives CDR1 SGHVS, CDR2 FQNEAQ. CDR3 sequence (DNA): TGTGCCAGCAGCTCGACCCTGACTTCCTACGAGCAGTACTTC. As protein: CASSSTLTSYEQYF.

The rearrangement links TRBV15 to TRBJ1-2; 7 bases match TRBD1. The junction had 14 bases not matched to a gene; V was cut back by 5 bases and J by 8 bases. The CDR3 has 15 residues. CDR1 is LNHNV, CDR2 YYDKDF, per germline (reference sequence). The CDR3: CATSRLRQGKFGYTF. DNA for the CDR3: TGTGCCACCAGCCGACTTAGACAGGGTAAGTTCGGCTACACCTTC.

The CDR3 loop is CASSPRLAGLADTQYF. The CDR3 region has the DNA TGTGCCAGCAGCCCACGACTAGCGGGACTGGCAGATACGCAGTATTTT. The chain employs TRBV7-2 and TRBJ2-3; 11 bases are a match to TRBD2. CDR1 and CDR2 (germline): SGHTA, FQGNSA. The J segment lost 4 bases and the V segment lost 5 bases, leaving 8 bases of the junction unmatched. The CDR3 loop spans 16 amino acids. The full variable domain, in which reference TRBV7-2 and TRBJ2-3 provide the parts outside the CDR3, is GAGVSQSPSNKVTEKGKDVELRCDPISGHTALYWYRQSLGQGLEFLIYFQGNSAPDKSGLPSDRFSAERTGGSVSTLTIQRTQQEDSAVYLCASSPRLAGLADTQYFGPGTRLTVL.

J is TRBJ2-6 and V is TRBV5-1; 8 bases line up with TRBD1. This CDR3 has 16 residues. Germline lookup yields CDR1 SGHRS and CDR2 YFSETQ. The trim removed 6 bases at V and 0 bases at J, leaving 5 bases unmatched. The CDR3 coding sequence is TGCGCCAGCAAGTTCCAGGGGGCCTCTGGGGCCAACGTCCTGACTTTC. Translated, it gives CASKFQGASGANVLTF.

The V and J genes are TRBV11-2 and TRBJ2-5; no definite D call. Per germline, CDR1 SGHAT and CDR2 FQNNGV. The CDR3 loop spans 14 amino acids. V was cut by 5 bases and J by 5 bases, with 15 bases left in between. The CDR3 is CASSPGVRLETQYF. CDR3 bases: TGTGCCAGCAGCCCGGGTGTGCGGTTGGAGACCCAGTACTTC.